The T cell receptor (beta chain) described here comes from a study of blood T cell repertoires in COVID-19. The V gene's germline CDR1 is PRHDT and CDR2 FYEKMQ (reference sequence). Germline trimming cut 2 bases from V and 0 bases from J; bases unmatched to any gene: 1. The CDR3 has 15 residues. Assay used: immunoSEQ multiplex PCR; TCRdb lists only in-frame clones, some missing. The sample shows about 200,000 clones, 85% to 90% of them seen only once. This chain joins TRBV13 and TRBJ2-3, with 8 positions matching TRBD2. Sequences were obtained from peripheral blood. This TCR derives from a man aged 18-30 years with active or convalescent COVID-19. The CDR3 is CASSLLAGSTDTQYF. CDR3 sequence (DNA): TGTGCCAGCAGCTTACTAGCGGGCAGCACAGATACGCAGTATTTT.